The rows below give T cell receptor beta chains drawn from one sample of a study of regulatory T cells in long-lasting Graves disease. TCRdb re-called the multiplex PCR reads through MiXCR, storing one row per CDR3 protein. In the table there are about 560,000 distinct CDR3 sequences, approximately 16% of which are singletons. These data are also associated with another study on T cells in Graves' hyperthyroidism and ophthalmopathy.

The specimen was peripheral blood mononuclear cells (PBMCs), collected at new diagnosis, from a patient treated with antithyroid drugs. These receptor sequences come from a man younger than 35 with Graves disease. Each CDR3 is given with its conserved first and last residue. The D gene is left open where the match is weak. Part of the rows lack a size; the others show once, few, many or a class for expanded clones.

V gene,clone size,D gene,J gene,CDR3 protein,CDR3 DNA
TRBV5-1,many,.,TRBJ2-1,CASSLSPGDYYNEQFF,TGCGCCAGCAGCTTGAGTCCGGGAGACTACTACAATGAGCAGTTCTTC
TRBV18,many,TRBD1,TRBJ1-1,CASSGQGANTEAFF,TGTGCCAGCTCCGGACAGGGGGCGAACACTGAAGCTTTCTTT
TRBV7-9,.,.,TRBJ1-2,CASSNRVPVVEGYTF,TGCGCCAGCAGCAACCGGGTTCCAGTCGTAGAGGGCTACACCTTC
TRBV29-1,.,TRBD1,TRBJ1-5,CSVARDRGQPQHF,TGCAGCGTTGCCCGGGACAGGGGTCAGCCCCAGCATTTT
TRBV6-2/TRBV6-3,few,.,TRBJ2-3,CASSELGAPTDTQYF,TGTGCCAGCAGTGAACTAGGGGCCCCGACAGATACGCAGTATTTT
TRBV27,many,.,TRBJ2-7,CASSLPRRPTYEQYF,TGTGCCAGCAGTTTACCCCGTCGGCCGACCTACGAGCAGTACTTC
TRBV2,few,TRBD2,TRBJ2-2,CASSETIPGLERYTGELFF,TGTGCCAGCAGTGAAACAATACCGGGACTAGAAAGATACACCGGGGAGCTGTTTTTT
TRBV11-2,many,.,TRBJ1-6,CASSSQGLSSPLHF,TGTGCCAGCAGCTCGCAGGGCTTGTCGTCACCCCTCCACTTT
TRBV20-1,many,TRBD1,TRBJ2-5,CSAGDSTETQYF,TGCAGTGCTGGGGACAGTACCGAGACCCAGTACTTC
TRBV12-3/TRBV12-4,many,.,TRBJ1-5,CASSLGGEWGNQPQHF,TGTGCCAGCAGTTTAGGGGGGGAATGGGGCAATCAGCCCCAGCATTTT
TRBV30,many,.,TRBJ2-7,CAWNTGAQSSYEQYF,TGTGCCTGGAACACCGGGGCGCAGAGCTCCTACGAGCAGTACTTC
TRBV5-4,.,TRBD1,TRBJ2-3,CASSGRDRADTQYF,TGTGCCAGCAGCGGCCGGGACAGGGCAGATACGCAGTATTTT
TRBV3-1,few,TRBD2,TRBJ2-1,CASSQMTSGREQFF,TGTGCCAGCAGCCAAATGACTAGCGGGAGGGAGCAGTTCTTC
TRBV9,.,.,TRBJ2-2,CASSTGTGYTGELFF,TGTGCCAGCAGCACCGGGACTGGCTACACCGGGGAGCTGTTTTTT
TRBV30,many,.,TRBJ1-2,CAWRSNKGREYGYTF,TGTGCCTGGAGAAGTAACAAGGGGAGAGAGTATGGCTACACCTTC
TRBV6-1,few,TRBD1,TRBJ2-7,CASRRQGADEQYF,TGTGCCAGCAGACGACAGGGGGCCGACGAGCAGTACTTC
TRBV20-1,few,TRBD2,TRBJ2-7,CSARDFRGVKSYEQYF,TGCAGTGCTAGAGATTTTCGGGGGGTAAAATCCTACGAGCAGTACTTC
TRBV6-1,.,.,TRBJ1-1,CASSEEDLQAFF,TGTGCCAGCAGTGAAGAGGACCTCCAAGCTTTCTTT
TRBV9,.,TRBD2,TRBJ2-2,CASSTRLAGTGELFF,TGTGCCAGCAGCACCCGACTAGCGGGAACCGGGGAGCTGTTTTTT
TRBV7-2,many,TRBD2,TRBJ2-2,CASSPLRGSGSTGELFF,TGTGCCAGCAGCCCCCTTCGAGGTAGCGGGAGCACCGGGGAGCTGTTTTTT
TRBV28,many,.,TRBJ2-7,CASSPYRVEQYF,TGTGCCAGCAGTCCCTACAGGGTCGAGCAGTACTTC
TRBV13,few,TRBD2,TRBJ2-7,CASSRLIASGATPPTEQYF,TGTGCCAGCAGCCGTCTGATAGCTAGCGGGGCCACCCCCCCTACCGAGCAGTACTTC
TRBV29-1,many,.,TRBJ2-3,CSVATRVTDTQYF,TGCAGCGTTGCCACCAGGGTCACAGATACGCAGTATTTT
TRBV6-2/TRBV6-3,many,TRBD2,TRBJ2-1,CASSYPSGRAKLDEQFF,TGTGCCAGCAGTTACCCCAGCGGGAGGGCCAAGCTCGATGAGCAGTTCTTC
TRBV4-2,.,.,TRBJ1-4,CASSQEGLGGEKLFF,TGTGCCAGCAGCCAAGAGGGTCTCGGAGGGGAAAAACTGTTTTTT
TRBV28,many,.,TRBJ2-5,CASSLTTGLQETQYF,TGTGCCAGCAGTTTAACGACAGGCCTGCAAGAGACCCAGTACTTC